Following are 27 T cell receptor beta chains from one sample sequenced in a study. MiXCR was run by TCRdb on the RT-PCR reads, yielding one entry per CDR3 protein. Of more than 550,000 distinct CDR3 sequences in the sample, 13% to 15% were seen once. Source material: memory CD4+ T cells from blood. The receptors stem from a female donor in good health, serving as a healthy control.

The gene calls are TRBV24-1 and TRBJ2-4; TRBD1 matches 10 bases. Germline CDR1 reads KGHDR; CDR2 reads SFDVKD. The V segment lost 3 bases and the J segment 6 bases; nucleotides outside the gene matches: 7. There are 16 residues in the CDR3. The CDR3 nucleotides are TGTGCCACCAGTGATCCGGGACAGGGGACGGGAAACATTCAGTACTTC. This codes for CATSDPGQGTGNIQYF.

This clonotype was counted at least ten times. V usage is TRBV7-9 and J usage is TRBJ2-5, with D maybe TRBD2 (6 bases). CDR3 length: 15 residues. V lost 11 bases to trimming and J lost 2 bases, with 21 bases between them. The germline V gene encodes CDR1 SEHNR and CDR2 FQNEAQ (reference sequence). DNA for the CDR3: TGTGCCTTAACCCCGAGTAGCGGTGATCAAGAGACCCAGTACTTC. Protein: CALTPSSGDQETQYF.

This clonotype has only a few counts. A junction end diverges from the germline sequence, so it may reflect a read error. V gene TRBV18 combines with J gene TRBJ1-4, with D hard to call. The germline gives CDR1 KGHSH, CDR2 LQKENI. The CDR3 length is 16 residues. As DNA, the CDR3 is TGTGCCAGCGCACCAACGAGGGCGGCTACTAATGAAAAACTGTTTTTT. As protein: CASAPTRAATNEKLFF.

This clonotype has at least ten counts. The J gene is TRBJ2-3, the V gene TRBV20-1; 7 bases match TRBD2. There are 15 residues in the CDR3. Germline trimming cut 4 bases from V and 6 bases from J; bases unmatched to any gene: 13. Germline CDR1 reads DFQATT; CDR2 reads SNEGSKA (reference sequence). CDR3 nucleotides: TGCAGTGCTACCAATATAGCGGGCTACGGGGATACGCAGTATTTT. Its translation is CSATNIAGYGDTQYF.

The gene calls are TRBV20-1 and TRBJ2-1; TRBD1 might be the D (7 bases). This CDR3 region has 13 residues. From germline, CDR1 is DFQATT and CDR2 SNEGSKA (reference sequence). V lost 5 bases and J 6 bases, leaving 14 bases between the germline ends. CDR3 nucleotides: TGCAGTGCTCAGGGGGGCCTAGGCAATGAGCAGTTCTTC. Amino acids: CSAQGGLGNEQFF.

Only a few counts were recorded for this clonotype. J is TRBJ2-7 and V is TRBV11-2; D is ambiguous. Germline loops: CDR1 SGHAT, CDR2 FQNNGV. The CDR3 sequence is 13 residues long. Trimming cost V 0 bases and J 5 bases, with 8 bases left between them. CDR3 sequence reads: CASSLDRSHEQYF. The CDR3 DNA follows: TGTGCCAGCAGCTTAGATAGGTCCCACGAGCAGTACTTC.

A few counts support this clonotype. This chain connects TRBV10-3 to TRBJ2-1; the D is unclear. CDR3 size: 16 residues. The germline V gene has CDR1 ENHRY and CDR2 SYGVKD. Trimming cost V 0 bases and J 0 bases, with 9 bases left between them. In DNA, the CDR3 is TGTGCCATCAGTGAGTCGAGCGATCCCTCCTACAATGAGCAGTTCTTC. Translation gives CAISESSDPSYNEQFF.

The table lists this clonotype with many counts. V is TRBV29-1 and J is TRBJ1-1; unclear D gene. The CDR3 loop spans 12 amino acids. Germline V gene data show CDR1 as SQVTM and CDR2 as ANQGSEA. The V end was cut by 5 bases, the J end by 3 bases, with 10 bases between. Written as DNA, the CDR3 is TGCAGCGTTCTGAGCGGGGACACTGAAGCTTTCTTT. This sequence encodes CSVLSGDTEAFF.

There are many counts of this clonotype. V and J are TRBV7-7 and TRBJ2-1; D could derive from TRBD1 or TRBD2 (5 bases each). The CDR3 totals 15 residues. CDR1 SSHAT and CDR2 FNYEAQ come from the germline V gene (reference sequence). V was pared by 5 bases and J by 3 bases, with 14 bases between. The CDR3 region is CASSPMPGRYNEQFF. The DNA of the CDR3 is TGTGCCAGCAGCCCGATGCCGGGGCGCTACAATGAGCAGTTCTTC.

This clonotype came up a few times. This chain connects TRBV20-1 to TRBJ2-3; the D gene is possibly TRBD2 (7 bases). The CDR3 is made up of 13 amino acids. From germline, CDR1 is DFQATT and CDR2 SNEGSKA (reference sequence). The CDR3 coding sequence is TGCAGCCCAAGGGGGGGGGTCACAGATACGCAGTATTTT. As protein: CSPRGGVTDTQYF.

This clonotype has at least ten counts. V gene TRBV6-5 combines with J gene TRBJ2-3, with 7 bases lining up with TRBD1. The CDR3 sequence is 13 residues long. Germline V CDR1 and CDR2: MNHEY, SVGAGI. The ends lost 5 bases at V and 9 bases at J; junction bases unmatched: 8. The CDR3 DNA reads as TGTGCCAGCAGTCGACAGGGCATCAACACGCAGTATTTT. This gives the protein CASSRQGINTQYF.

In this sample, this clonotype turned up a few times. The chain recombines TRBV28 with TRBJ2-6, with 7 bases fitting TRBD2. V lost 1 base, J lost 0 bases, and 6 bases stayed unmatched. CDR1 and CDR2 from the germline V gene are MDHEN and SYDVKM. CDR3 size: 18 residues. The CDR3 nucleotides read TGTGCCAGCAGTTTATCGGGGGGATATGACTCTGGGGCCAACGTCCTGACTTTC. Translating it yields CASSLSGGYDSGANVLTF.

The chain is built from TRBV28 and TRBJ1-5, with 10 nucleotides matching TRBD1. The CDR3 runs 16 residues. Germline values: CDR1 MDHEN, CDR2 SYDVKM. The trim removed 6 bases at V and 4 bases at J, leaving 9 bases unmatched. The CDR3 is CASRHLGTGVNQPQHF. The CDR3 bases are TGTGCCAGCAGACACCTCGGGACAGGGGTAAATCAGCCCCAGCATTTT.

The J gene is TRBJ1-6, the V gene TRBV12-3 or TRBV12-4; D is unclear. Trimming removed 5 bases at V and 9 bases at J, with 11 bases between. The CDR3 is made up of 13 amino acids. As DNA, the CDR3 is TGTGCCAGCAGTCCAAGACCAAGTTCACCCCTCCACTTT. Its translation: CASSPRPSSPLHF.

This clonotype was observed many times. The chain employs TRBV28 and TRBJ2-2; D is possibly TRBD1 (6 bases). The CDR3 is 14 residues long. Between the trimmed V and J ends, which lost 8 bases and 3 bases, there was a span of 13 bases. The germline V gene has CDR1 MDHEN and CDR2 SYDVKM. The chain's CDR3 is CASLDSGDTGELFF. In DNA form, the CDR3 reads TGTGCCAGCTTGGACAGCGGAGACACCGGGGAGCTGTTTTTT.

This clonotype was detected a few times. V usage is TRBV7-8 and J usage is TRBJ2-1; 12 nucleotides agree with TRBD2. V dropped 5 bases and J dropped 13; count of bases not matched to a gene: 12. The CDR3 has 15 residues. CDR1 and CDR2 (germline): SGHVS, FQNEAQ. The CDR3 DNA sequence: TGTGCCAGCAGCCCAGAGGGACTAGCGGGTTCCTCACAGTTCTTC. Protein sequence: CASSPEGLAGSSQFF.

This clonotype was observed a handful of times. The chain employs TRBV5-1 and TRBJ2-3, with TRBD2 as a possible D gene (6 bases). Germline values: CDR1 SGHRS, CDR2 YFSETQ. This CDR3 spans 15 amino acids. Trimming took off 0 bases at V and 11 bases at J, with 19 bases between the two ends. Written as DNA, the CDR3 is TGCGCCAGCAGCTTGGAGGGGCGGGCGGGATTGGAGCAGTATTTT. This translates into CASSLEGRAGLEQYF. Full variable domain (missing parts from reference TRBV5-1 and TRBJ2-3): KAGVTQTPRYLIKTRGQQVTLSCSPISGHRSVSWYQQTPGQGLQFLFEYFSETQRNKGNFPGRFSGRQFSNSRSEMNVSTLELGDSALYLCASSLEGRAGLEQYFGPGTRLTVL.

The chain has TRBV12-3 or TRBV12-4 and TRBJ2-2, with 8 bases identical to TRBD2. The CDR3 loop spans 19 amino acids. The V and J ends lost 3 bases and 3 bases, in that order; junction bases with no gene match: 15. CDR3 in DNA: TGTGCCAGCAGTTTCCAAACCCGCGGGTTAGCGGGATACACCGGGGAGCTGTTTTTT. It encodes CASSFQTRGLAGYTGELFF.

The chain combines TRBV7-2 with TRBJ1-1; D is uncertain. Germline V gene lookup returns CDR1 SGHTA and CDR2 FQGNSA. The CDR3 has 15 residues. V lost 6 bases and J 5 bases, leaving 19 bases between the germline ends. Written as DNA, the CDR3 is TGTGCCAGCAGAGGTTTAGGCAGTTTGGGAACTGAAGCTTTCTTT. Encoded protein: CASRGLGSLGTEAFF.

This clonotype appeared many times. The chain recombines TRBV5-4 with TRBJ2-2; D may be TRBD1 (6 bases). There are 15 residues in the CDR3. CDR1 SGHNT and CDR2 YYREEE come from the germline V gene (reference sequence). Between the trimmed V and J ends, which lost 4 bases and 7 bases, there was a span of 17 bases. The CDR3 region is CASSAGAGVGGELFF. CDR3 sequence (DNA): TGTGCCAGCAGCGCAGGGGCAGGGGTTGGCGGGGAGCTGTTTTTT. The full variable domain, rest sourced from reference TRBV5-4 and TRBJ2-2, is ETGVTQSPTHLIKTRGQQVTLRCSSQSGHNTVSWYQQALGQGPQFIFQYYREEENGRGNFPPRFSGLQFPNYSSELNVNALELDDSALYLCASSAGAGVGGELFFGEGSRLTVL.

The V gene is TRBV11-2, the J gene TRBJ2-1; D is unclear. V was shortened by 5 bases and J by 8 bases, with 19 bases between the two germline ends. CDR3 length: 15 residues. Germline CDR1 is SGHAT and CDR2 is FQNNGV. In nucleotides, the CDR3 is TGTGCCAGCAGCCCGGCCCGGGCCGTGAGTCATGAGCAGTTCTTC. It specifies CASSPARAVSHEQFF.

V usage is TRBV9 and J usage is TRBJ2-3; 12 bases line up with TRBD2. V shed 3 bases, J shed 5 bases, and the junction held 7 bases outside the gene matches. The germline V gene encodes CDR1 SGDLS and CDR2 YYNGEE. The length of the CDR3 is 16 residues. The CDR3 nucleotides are TGTGCCAGCAGCGCCCAACTAGCGGGGGGTGGAGATACGCAGTATTTT. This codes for CASSAQLAGGGDTQYF.

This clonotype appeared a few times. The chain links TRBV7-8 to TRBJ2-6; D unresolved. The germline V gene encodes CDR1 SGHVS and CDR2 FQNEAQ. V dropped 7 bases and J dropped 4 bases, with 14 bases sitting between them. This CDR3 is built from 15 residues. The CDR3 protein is CASTSGVEGANVLTF. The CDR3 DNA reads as TGTGCCAGCACAAGTGGGGTTGAAGGGGCCAACGTCCTGACTTTC.

The CDR3 DNA follows: TGTGCCAGCTCACCGTCCAGGGAAGGCAATGAGCAGTTCTTC. It specifies CASSPSREGNEQFF. The chain joins TRBV18 to TRBJ2-1; tentative D call: TRBD1 (5 bases). The CDR3 sequence is 14 residues long. Trimming removed 3 bases from V and 6 bases from J, with 12 bases in between. Germline loops: CDR1 KGHSH, CDR2 LQKENI.

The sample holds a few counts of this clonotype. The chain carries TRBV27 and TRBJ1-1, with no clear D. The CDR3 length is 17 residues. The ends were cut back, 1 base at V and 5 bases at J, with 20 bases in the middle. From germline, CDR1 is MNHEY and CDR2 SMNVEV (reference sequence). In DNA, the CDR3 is TGTGCCAGCAGTTTATGGGCTGAAAGGGCTTATCGGACTGAAGCTTTCTTT. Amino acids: CASSLWAERAYRTEAFF.

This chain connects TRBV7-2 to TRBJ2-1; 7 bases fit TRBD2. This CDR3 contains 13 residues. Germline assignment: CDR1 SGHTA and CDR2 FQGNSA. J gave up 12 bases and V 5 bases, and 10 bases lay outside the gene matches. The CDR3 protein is CASSGSPSGGQFF. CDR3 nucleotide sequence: TGTGCCAGCAGCGGATCTCCTAGCGGCGGGCAGTTCTTC.

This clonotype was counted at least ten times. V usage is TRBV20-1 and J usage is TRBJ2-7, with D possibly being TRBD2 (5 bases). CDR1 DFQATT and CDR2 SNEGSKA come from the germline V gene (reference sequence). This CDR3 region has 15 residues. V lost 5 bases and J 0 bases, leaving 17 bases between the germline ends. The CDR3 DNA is TGCAGTGCTCTCCCCTGGGGTCGGGGCTCCTACGAGCAGTACTTC. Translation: CSALPWGRGSYEQYF.